This entry features one T cell receptor beta chain sequence. The data belong to a study of T cells after yellow fever vaccination. TCRdb called the 5' RACE reads again in MiXCR, with one record for every CDR3 protein. The sample shows some 320,000 distinct CDR3 sequences, approximately 4% of them seen only once. The specimen comprised PBMCs, sampled 15 days after the yellow fever booster vaccination. This clonotype was sampled from a man younger than 35 who received the YFV17D yellow fever vaccine.

CDR3 nucleotide sequence: TGTGCCAGCAGCTTCCAGGGTCAATCACCCCTCCACTTT. Residues: CASSFQGQSPLHF. The gene calls are TRBV7-2 and TRBJ1-6; tentative D call: TRBD1 (5 bases). This CDR3 is built from 13 residues. Germline CDR1 reads SGHTA; CDR2 reads FQGNSA. Between the trimmed V and J ends, which lost 3 bases and 10 bases, there was a span of 10 bases.